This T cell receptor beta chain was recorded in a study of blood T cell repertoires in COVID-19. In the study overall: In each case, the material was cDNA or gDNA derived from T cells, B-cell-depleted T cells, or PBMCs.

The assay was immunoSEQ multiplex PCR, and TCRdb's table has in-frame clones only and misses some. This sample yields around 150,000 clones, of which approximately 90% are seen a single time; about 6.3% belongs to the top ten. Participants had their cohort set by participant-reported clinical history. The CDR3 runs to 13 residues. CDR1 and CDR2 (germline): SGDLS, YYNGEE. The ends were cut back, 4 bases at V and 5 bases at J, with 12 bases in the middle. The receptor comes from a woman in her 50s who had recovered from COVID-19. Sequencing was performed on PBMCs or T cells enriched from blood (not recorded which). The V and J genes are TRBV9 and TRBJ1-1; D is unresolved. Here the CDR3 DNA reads TGTGCCAGCAGCTCAAGCCCAGGAACTGAAGCTTTCTTT. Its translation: CASSSSPGTEAFF.